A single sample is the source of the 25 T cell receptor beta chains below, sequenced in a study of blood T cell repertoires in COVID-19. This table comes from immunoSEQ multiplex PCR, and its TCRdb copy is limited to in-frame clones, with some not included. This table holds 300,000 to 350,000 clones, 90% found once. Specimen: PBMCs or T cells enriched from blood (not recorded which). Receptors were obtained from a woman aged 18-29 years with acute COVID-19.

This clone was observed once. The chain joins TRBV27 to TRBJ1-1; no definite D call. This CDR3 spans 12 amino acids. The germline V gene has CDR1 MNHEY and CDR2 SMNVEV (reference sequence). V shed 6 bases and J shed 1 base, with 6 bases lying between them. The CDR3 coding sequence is TGTGCCAGCAGACATTCGAACACTGAAGCTTTCTTT. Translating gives CASRHSNTEAFF.

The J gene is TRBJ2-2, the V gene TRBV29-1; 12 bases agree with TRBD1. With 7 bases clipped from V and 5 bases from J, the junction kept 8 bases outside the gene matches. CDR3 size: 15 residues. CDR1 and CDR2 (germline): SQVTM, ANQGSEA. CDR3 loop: CSAGQGAGITGELFF. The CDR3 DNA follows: TGCAGCGCGGGACAGGGGGCAGGTATAACCGGGGAGCTGTTTTTT.

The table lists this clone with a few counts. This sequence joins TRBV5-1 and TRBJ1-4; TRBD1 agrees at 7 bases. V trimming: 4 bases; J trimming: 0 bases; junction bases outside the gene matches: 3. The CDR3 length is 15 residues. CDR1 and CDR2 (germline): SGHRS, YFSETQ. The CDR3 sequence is CASSVGQSTNEKLFF. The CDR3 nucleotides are TGCGCCAGCAGCGTGGGACAGTCAACTAATGAAAAACTGTTTTTT.

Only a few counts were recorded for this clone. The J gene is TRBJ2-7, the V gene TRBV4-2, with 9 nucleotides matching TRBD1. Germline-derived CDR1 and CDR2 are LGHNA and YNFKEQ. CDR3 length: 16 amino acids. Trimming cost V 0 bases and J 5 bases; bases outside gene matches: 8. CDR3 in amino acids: CASSQELGTGSDEQYF. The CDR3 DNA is TGTGCCAGCAGCCAAGAATTAGGGACAGGGTCCGACGAGCAGTACTTC.

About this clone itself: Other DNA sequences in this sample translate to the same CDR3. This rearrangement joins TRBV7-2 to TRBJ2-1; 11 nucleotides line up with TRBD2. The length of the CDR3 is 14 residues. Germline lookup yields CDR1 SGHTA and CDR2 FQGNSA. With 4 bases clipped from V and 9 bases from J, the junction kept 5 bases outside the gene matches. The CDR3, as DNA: TGTGCCAGCAGCTCCACTGGACTAGCGGGTGAGCAGTTCTTC. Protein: CASSSTGLAGEQFF.

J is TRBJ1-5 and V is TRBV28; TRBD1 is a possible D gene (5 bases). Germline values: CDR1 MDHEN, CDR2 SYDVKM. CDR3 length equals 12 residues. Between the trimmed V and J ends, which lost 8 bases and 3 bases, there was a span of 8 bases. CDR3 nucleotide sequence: TGTGCCAGCCAGGGTGACAATCAGCCCCAGCATTTT. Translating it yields CASQGDNQPQHF.

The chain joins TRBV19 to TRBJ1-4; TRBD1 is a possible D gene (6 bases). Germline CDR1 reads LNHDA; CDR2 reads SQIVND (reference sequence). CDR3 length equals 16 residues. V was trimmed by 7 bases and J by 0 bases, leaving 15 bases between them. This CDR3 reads CASKMGGLATNEKLFF. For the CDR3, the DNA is TGTGCCAGTAAAATGGGGGGGCTTGCAACTAATGAAAAACTGTTTTTT.

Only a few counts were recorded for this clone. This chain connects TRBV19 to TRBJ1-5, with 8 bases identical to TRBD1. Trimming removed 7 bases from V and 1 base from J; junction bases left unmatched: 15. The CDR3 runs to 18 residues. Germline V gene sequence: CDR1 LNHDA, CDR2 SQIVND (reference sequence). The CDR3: CASTRLWSGGFSNQPQHF. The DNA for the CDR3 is TGTGCCAGTACCCGGCTCTGGTCAGGGGGCTTCAGCAATCAGCCCCAGCATTTT.

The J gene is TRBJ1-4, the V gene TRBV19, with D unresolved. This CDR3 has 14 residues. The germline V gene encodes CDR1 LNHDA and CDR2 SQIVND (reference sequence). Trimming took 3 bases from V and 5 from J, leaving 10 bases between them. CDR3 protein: CASSMGSKNEKLFF. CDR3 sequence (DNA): TGTGCCAGTAGTATGGGCAGCAAAAATGAAAAACTGTTTTTT.

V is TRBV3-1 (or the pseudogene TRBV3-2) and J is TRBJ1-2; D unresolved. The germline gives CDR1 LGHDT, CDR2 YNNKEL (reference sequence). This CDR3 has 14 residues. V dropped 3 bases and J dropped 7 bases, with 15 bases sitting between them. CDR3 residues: CASSQEPGNRGYTF. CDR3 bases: TGTGCCAGCAGCCAGGAGCCGGGTAATCGTGGCTACACCTTC.

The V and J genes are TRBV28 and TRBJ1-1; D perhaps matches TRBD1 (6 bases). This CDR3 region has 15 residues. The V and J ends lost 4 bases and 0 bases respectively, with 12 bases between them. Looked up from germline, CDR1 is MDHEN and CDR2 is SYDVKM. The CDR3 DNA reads TGTGCCAGCAGTTCCGGGGGGCGCCTGAACACTGAAGCTTTCTTT. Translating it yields CASSSGGRLNTEAFF.

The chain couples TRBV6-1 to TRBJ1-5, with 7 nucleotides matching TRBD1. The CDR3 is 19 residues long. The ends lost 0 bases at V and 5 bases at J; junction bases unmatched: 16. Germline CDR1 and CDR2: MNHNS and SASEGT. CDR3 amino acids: CASSEALDRVSIIHQPQHF. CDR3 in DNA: TGTGCCAGCAGTGAAGCCTTAGACAGGGTCTCGATTATTCATCAGCCCCAGCATTTT.

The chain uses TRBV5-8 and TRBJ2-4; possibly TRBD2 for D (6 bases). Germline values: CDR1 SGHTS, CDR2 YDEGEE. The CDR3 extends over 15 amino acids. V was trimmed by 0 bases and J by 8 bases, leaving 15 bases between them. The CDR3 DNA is TGTGCCAGCAGCTTGGCCGGGACTGTGAGTCACATTCAGTACTTC. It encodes CASSLAGTVSHIQYF.

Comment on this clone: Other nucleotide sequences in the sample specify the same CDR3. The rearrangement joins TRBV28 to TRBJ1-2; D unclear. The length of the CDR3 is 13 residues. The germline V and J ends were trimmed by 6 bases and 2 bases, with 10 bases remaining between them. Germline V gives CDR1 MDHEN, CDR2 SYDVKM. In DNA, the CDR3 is TGTGCCAGCAGCTTAGACGGGAACTATGGCTACACCTTC. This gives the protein CASSLDGNYGYTF.

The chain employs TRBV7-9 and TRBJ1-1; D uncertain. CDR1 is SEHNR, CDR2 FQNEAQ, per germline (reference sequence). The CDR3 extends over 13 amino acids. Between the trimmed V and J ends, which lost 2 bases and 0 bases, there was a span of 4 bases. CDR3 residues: CASSLFMNTEAFF. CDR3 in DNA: TGTGCCAGCAGCTTATTCATGAACACTGAAGCTTTCTTT.

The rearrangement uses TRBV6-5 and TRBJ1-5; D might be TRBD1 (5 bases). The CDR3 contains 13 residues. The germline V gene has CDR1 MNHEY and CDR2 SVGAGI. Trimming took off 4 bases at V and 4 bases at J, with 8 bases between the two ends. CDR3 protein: CASSFRTNQPQHF. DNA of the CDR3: TGTGCCAGCAGTTTCAGGACAAATCAGCCCCAGCATTTT.

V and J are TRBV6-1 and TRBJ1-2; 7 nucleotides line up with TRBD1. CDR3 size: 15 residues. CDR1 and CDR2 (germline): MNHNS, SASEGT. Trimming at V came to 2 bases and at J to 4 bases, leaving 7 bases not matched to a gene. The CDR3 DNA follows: TGTGCCAGCAGTGAATTTCCGGCAGGGGGCTATGGCTACACCTTC. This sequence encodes CASSEFPAGGYGYTF.

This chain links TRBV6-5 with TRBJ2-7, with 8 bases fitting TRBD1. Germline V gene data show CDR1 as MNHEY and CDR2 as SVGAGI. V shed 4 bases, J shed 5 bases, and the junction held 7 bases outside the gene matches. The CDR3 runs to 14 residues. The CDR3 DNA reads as TGTGCCAGCAGTTGGGGACAGGTTTCCGACGAGCAGTACTTC. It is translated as CASSWGQVSDEQYF.

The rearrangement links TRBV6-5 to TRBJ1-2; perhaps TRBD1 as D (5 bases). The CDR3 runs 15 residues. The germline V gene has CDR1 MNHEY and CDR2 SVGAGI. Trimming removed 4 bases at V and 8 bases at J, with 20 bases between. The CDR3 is CASSSAGRTNRGYTF. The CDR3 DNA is TGTGCCAGCAGTTCCGCGGGACGGACTAACAGGGGCTACACCTTC.

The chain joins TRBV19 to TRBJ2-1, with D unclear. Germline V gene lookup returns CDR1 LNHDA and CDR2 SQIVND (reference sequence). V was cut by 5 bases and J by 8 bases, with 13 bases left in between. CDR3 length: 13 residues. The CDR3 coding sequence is TGTGCCAGTAGTCCTAACCGAGCTCATGAGCAGTTCTTC. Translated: CASSPNRAHEQFF.

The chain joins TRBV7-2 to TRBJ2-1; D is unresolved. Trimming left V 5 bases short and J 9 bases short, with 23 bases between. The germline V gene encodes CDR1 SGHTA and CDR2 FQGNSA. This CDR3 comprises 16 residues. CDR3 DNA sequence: TGTGCCAGCAGCCAGCTGGGTAGCTTCCTACCGGGTGAGCAGTTCTTC. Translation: CASSQLGSFLPGEQFF. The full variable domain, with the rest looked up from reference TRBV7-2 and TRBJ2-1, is GAGVSQSPSNKVTEKGKDVELRCDPISGHTALYWYRQSLGQGLEFLIYFQGNSAPDKSGLPSDRFSAERTGGSVSTLTIQRTQQEDSAVYLCASSQLGSFLPGEQFFGPGTRLTVL.

The CDR3 loop is CASTKRPGTRHNEQFF. CDR3 in DNA: TGTGCCAGCACTAAAAGGCCCGGGACTAGGCACAATGAGCAGTTCTTC. V usage is TRBV28 and J usage is TRBJ2-1, with TRBD2 identical over 8 bases. Germline values: CDR1 MDHEN, CDR2 SYDVKM. This CDR3 has 16 amino acids. V lost 7 bases, J lost 5 bases, and 13 bases stayed unmatched. Complete variable domain (other parts from reference TRBV28 and TRBJ2-1): DVKVTQSSRYLVKRTGEKVFLECVQDMDHENMFWYRQDPGLGLRLIYFSYDVKMKEKGDIPEGYSVSREKKERFSLILESASTNQTSMYLCASTKRPGTRHNEQFFGPGTRLTVL.

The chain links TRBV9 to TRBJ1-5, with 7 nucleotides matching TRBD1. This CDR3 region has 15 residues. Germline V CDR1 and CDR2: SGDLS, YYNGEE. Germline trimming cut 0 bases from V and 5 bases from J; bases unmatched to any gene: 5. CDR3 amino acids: CASSVAAGGDQPQHF. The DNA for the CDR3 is TGTGCCAGCAGCGTAGCGGCAGGGGGAGATCAGCCCCAGCATTTT.

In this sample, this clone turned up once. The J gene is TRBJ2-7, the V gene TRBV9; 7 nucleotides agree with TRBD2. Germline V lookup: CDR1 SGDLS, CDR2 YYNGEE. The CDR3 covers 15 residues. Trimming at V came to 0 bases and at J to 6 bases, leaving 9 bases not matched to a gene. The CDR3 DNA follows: TGTGCCAGCAGCGTAGCTGGCGGGAGTATGAGCGAGCAGTACTTC. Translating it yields CASSVAGGSMSEQYF.

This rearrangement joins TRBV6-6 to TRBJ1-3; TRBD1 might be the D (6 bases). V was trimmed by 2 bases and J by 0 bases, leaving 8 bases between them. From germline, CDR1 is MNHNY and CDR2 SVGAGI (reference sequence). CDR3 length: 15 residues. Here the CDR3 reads CASSYRGSSGNTIYF. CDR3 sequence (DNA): TGTGCCAGCAGTTACAGGGGGAGCTCTGGAAACACCATATATTTT.